The 27 T cell receptor beta chains below come from one sample, sequenced in a study of OX40 agonist ivuxolimab in advanced cancers. This table comes from immunoSEQ multiplex PCR, and its TCRdb copy is limited to in-frame clones, with some not included. The top ten hold less than 4% of the sample, which has tens of thousands of clones, 65% to 90% seen once. This sample comprised CD4+ or CD8+ T cells sorted from blood, obtained in a trial of the OX40 agonist ivuxolimab. The receptor source for this set is an adult with an advanced solid tumor such as melanoma, head and neck, liver or kidney cancer.

This clone was recorded only once. This chain links TRBV7-9 with TRBJ2-1; a possible D gene is TRBD2 (5 bases). The CDR3 sequence is 14 residues long. Trimming took 0 bases from V and 8 from J, leaving 11 bases between them. Germline V gene sequence: CDR1 SEHNR, CDR2 FQNEAQ (reference sequence). CDR3 amino acids: CASSLAYQRDEQFF. For the CDR3, the DNA is TGTGCCAGCAGCTTAGCCTACCAGAGGGATGAGCAGTTCTTC.

The chain links TRBV7-6 to TRBJ2-5; a weak D match, TRBD2 (6 bases). Between the trimmed V and J ends, which lost 7 bases and 2 bases, there was a span of 17 bases. The CDR3 runs 15 residues. The germline gives CDR1 SGHVS, CDR2 FNYEAQ. DNA of the CDR3: TGTGCCAGCACCCTCGGGGGAAAGGGACAAGAGACCCAGTACTTC. Translation gives CASTLGGKGQETQYF.

The chain is built from TRBV7-3 and TRBJ2-1; D perhaps matches TRBD2 (6 bases). The V and J ends lost 5 bases and 7 bases respectively, with 15 bases between them. This CDR3 has 14 residues. Germline CDR1 and CDR2: SGHTA and FQGTGA. The CDR3: CASSLSGDRNEQFF. The CDR3 DNA is TGTGCCAGCAGCCTTAGCGGAGACCGGAATGAGCAGTTCTTC.

This rearrangement joins TRBV18 to TRBJ1-1; tentatively, D is TRBD1 (5 bases). The V gene's germline CDR1 is KGHSH and CDR2 LQKENI. V was cut by 2 bases and J by 4 bases, with 14 bases left in between. The CDR3 extends over 15 amino acids. CDR3 nucleotides: TGTGCCAGCTCACCAATAAGGGGCGATGGCACTGAAGCTTTCTTT. Translated: CASSPIRGDGTEAFF.

The genes are TRBV6-5 and TRBJ2-7, with TRBD2 matching 14 bases. V dropped 0 bases and J dropped 12; count of bases not matched to a gene: 10. There are 16 residues in the CDR3. The germline gives CDR1 MNHEY, CDR2 SVGAGI. CDR3 sequence: CASSYSGTSGSTGLYF. DNA of the CDR3: TGTGCCAGCAGTTACTCCGGGACTAGCGGGAGCACAGGGCTGTACTTC.

Here the CDR3 reads CASSYWSYGQPQHF. The CDR3 DNA reads TGTGCCAGCAGTTACTGGAGTTACGGTCAGCCCCAGCATTTT. This rearrangement joins TRBV6-5 to TRBJ1-5; D ambiguous. This CDR3 comprises 14 residues. Trimming shortened V by 1 base and J by 6 bases, and 10 bases separated the two germline ends. The V gene's germline CDR1 is MNHEY and CDR2 SVGAGI.

This clone was counted a few times. The rearrangement links TRBV28 to TRBJ2-1; 13 positions agree with TRBD2. CDR1 and CDR2 from the germline V gene are MDHEN and SYDVKM. The length of the CDR3 is 15 residues. V lost 6 bases and J lost 8; bases outside the gene matches: 7. The CDR3 region is CASRPRLAGGDEQFF. The CDR3 nucleotides are TGTGCCAGCAGACCTCGACTAGCGGGGGGCGATGAGCAGTTCTTC. The full variable domain, with the rest looked up from reference TRBV28 and TRBJ2-1, is DVKVTQSSRYLVKRTGEKVFLECVQDMDHENMFWYRQDPGLGLRLIYFSYDVKMKEKGDIPEGYSVSREKKERFSLILESASTNQTSMYLCASRPRLAGGDEQFFGPGTRLTVL.

The chain employs TRBV5-4 and TRBJ1-1; no reliable D call. Trimming took 4 bases from V and 1 from J, leaving 11 bases between them. The CDR3 spans 14 residues. CDR1 is SGHNT and CDR2 is YYREEE in the germline V gene (reference sequence). As DNA, the CDR3 is TGTGCCAGCAGCCCCCGCGGGAAGAACACTGAAGCTTTCTTT. Translation: CASSPRGKNTEAFF.

This clone was found a few times. The rearrangement joins TRBV18 to TRBJ2-2; D remains unclear. The CDR3 covers 15 residues. V shed 4 bases and J shed 7 bases, with 16 bases lying between them. CDR1 KGHSH and CDR2 LQKENI come from the germline V gene. The CDR3 loop is CASSRNSLSIGELFF. The CDR3 nucleotides are TGTGCCAGCTCACGGAACTCCCTTAGCATCGGGGAGCTGTTTTTT.

The rearrangement uses TRBV7-3 and TRBJ1-5; no definite D call. V dropped 2 bases and J dropped 6 bases, with 8 bases sitting between them. Germline CDR1 SGHTA, CDR2 FQGTGA. CDR3 size: 13 residues. The CDR3 nucleotides read TGTGCCAGCAGCTTAGGTCCTTCTCAGCCCCAGCATTTT. Protein sequence: CASSLGPSQPQHF.

V usage is TRBV9 and J usage is TRBJ2-3; a possible D gene is TRBD1 (6 bases). Deletions cut 4 bases from V and 2 bases from J, with 20 bases between. Germline-derived CDR1 and CDR2 are SGDLS and YYNGEE. CDR3 length equals 17 residues. The CDR3 DNA reads TGTGCCAGCAGCCCGAACCCAGGGGCGGGCAACACAGATACGCAGTATTTT. Amino acids: CASSPNPGAGNTDTQYF.

V usage is TRBV5-6 and J usage is TRBJ1-2; TRBD1 agrees at 8 bases. Germline CDR1 and CDR2: SGHDT and YYEEEE. The CDR3 spans 12 residues. Trimming removed 0 bases from V and 10 bases from J; junction bases left unmatched: 2. As DNA, the CDR3 is TGTGCCAGCAGCTTGGGGGACAGGTCCTACACCTTC. Translation: CASSLGDRSYTF.

The chain uses TRBV29-1 and TRBJ2-5; TRBD2 might be the D (5 bases). The CDR3 consists of 10 residues. V was pared by 7 bases and J by 4 bases, with 7 bases between. Germline-derived CDR1 and CDR2 are SQVTM and ANQGSEA. CDR3 DNA: TGCAGCGGGCGGGCAGAGACCCAGTACTTC. Translated: CSGRAETQYF.

The rearrangement joins TRBV5-4 to TRBJ2-2, with 8 bases fitting TRBD1. This CDR3 has 17 amino acids. Trimming removed 5 bases from V and 5 bases from J; junction bases left unmatched: 14. CDR1 and CDR2 (germline): SGHNT, YYREEE (reference sequence). The CDR3 sequence is CASSNQPGRGLTGELFF. The CDR3 region has the DNA TGTGCCAGCAGTAATCAACCCGGCAGGGGGCTGACCGGGGAGCTGTTTTTT.

In regard to this clone: Other DNA sequences in this specimen translate into the identical CDR3. The chain recombines TRBV6-6 with TRBJ1-2, with 8 bases lining up with TRBD1. The V gene's germline CDR1 is MNHNY and CDR2 SVGAGI (reference sequence). The length of the CDR3 is 14 residues. With 6 bases clipped from V and 5 bases from J, the junction kept 8 bases outside the gene matches. DNA of the CDR3: TGTGCCAGCAGCTATGGTACAGGGGGATATGGCTACACCTTC. It is translated as CASSYGTGGYGYTF.

The chain couples TRBV7-9 to TRBJ1-6, with 7 positions matching TRBD1. Trimming removed 5 bases from V and 10 bases from J; junction bases left unmatched: 5. CDR1 and CDR2 from the germline V gene are SEHNR and FQNEAQ (reference sequence). The length of the CDR3 is 13 residues. Written as DNA, the CDR3 is TGTGCCAGCAGCCTTCGGACAGGCTCACCCCTCCACTTT. It codes for CASSLRTGSPLHF.

The chain uses TRBV4-3 and TRBJ1-5; D is perhaps TRBD1 (6 bases). The CDR3 sequence is 14 residues long. Trimming took 4 bases from V and 5 from J, leaving 12 bases between them. Germline V gene data show CDR1 as LGHNA and CDR2 as YSLEER. CDR3 nucleotides: TGCGCCAGCAGCCTACAGGGAGGCGATCAGCCCCAGCATTTT. Protein product: CASSLQGGDQPQHF.

The gene calls are TRBV21-1 and TRBJ1-2. TRBV21-1 is classified as a pseudogene. The CDR3 contains 12 residues. CDR3 amino acids: CARGGPHYGYTF. The CDR3 nucleotides read TGTGCCAGAGGCGGGCCTCACTATGGCTACACCTTC.

J is TRBJ2-7 and V is TRBV18; a weak D match, TRBD2 (6 bases). V was trimmed by 0 bases and J by 5 bases, leaving 14 bases between them. Looked up from germline, CDR1 is KGHSH and CDR2 is LQKENI. This CDR3 has 15 residues. The CDR3 nucleotides read TGTGCCAGCTCACCACCTAACGGGAGAGGGGACGAGCAGTACTTC. Encoded protein: CASSPPNGRGDEQYF.

This chain connects TRBV6-5 to TRBJ1-2, with D perhaps matching TRBD1 (5 bases). Germline V CDR1 and CDR2: MNHEY, SVGAGI. The V end was cut by 8 bases, the J end by 8 bases, with 15 bases between. The CDR3 contains 12 residues. The CDR3 spells CASGAGVGGYTF. The CDR3 DNA reads as TGTGCCAGCGGTGCGGGGGTAGGGGGCTACACCTTC.

V gene TRBV7-2 combines with J gene TRBJ1-1; D possibly corresponds to TRBD1 (6 bases). The ends were cut back, 4 bases at V and 8 bases at J, with 17 bases in the middle. The CDR3 runs to 14 residues. CDR1 and CDR2 from the germline V gene are SGHTA and FQGNSA. This chain's CDR3 is CASSSDRWAREAFF. CDR3 nucleotides: TGTGCCAGCAGCTCTGACAGGTGGGCAAGAGAAGCTTTCTTT. Full variable domain (missing parts from reference TRBV7-2 and TRBJ1-1): GAGVSQSPSNKVTEKGKDVELRCDPISGHTALYWYRQSLGQGLEFLIYFQGNSAPDKSGLPSDRFSAERTGGSVSTLTIQRTQQEDSAVYLCASSSDRWAREAFFGQGTRLTVV.

The CDR3 bases are TGTGCCAGCAGCTCGAGGACTAGCGGGAGAAAGGAGTTCTTC. Protein product: CASSSRTSGRKEFF. The chain links TRBV11-3 to TRBJ2-1, with 13 positions matching TRBD2. Per the germline V gene, CDR1 is SGHNT and CDR2 is YENEEA. Germline trimming cut 4 bases from V and 14 bases from J; bases unmatched to any gene: 8. The CDR3 runs to 14 residues.

This clone was observed once. This sequence joins TRBV5-8 and TRBJ2-3; D is ambiguous. CDR3 length equals 14 residues. V gave up 0 bases and J gave up 1 base, with 6 bases separating them. Per the germline V gene, CDR1 is SGHTS and CDR2 is YDEGEE. CDR3 nucleotides: TGTGCCAGCAGCTTGGGGACGGGCACAGATACGCAGTATTTT. It encodes CASSLGTGTDTQYF.

The genes are TRBV11-3 and TRBJ1-2; D unresolved. CDR3 length: 13 amino acids. V was cut by 2 bases and J by 7 bases, with 11 bases left in between. Germline CDR1 SGHNT, CDR2 YENEEA. CDR3 bases: TGTGCCAGCAGCTTAAGTGAGGGTTTTGGCTACACCTTC. Amino acid sequence: CASSLSEGFGYTF.

The chain uses TRBV6-6 and TRBJ2-1; maybe TRBD1 (6 bases). Germline V CDR1 and CDR2: MNHNY, SVGAGI (reference sequence). The CDR3 is 13 amino acids. Trimming removed 2 bases at V and 10 bases at J, with 12 bases between. Here the CDR3 reads CASSYPTGLEQFF. CDR3 sequence (DNA): TGTGCCAGCAGTTACCCGACAGGCTTGGAGCAGTTCTTC.

The chain is built from TRBV6-6 and TRBJ1-2, with D uncertain. V lost 7 bases and J 5 bases, leaving 8 bases between the germline ends. The CDR3 length is 11 residues. CDR1 is MNHNY, CDR2 SVGAGI, per germline (reference sequence). CDR3 DNA: TGTGCCAGCACGAGTGGGTATGGCTACACCTTC. It translates to CASTSGYGYTF.

The chain combines TRBV9 with TRBJ2-1, with D tentatively TRBD2 (7 bases). This CDR3 region has 17 residues. Deletions cut 4 bases from V and 4 bases from J, with 21 bases between. From germline, CDR1 is SGDLS and CDR2 YYNGEE. The CDR3 coding sequence is TGTGCCAGCAGCTACTCCTTGCCCGGGGGGCTTTACAATGAGCAGTTCTTC. The encoded protein is CASSYSLPGGLYNEQFF.